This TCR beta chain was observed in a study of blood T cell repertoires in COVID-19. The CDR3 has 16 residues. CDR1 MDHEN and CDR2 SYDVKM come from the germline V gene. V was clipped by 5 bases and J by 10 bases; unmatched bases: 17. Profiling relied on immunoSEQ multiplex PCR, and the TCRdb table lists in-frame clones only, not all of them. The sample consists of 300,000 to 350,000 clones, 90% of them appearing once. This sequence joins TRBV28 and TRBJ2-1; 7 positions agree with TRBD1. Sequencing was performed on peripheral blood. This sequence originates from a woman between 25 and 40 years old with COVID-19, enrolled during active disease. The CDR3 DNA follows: TGTGCCAGCAGTAACCTCAGGGGGTCCATGCCTGGGGAGCAGTTCTTC. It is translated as CASSNLRGSMPGEQFF. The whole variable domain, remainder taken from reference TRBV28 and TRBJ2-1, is DVKVTQSSRYLVKRTGEKVFLECVQDMDHENMFWYRQDPGLGLRLIYFSYDVKMKEKGDIPEGYSVSREKKERFSLILESASTNQTSMYLCASSNLRGSMPGEQFFGPGTRLTVL.